Reported below is one TCR beta chain. This clone was recorded only once. The clone's antigen remains unknown. No base quality information exists; no much larger clone differs at one position. The data are from a study of Ad26.COV2.S vaccination and SARS-CoV-2 variants (dated by TCRdb to the early 2020s). About the investigation overall: Sequencing of the TCRbeta repertoire served to evaluate the specificity and breadth of SARS-CoV-2-reactive T cell receptors following Ad26.COV2.S vaccination. The TCR-sequenced set comprised approximately 32 samples: approximately 20 Ad26.COV2.S vaccine recipients, 5 placebo recipients and 8 SARS-CoV-2 convalescent individuals. Broad study findings and their caveats: After vaccination, spike-specific CD8+ and CD4+ T cell responses were reported to show substantial breadth. It was noted by the authors that total T cell responses may have been underestimated by the TCR breadth and depth analyses. Spike-specific TCR breadth was higher in Ad26.COV2.S recipients than in placebo recipients (P = 0.0014). Vaccine and placebo recipients had comparable non-spike TCR breadth, which fits with the vaccine containing only spike.

According to the study, the label for this sample's time point signals: individuals recovered from natural SARS-CoV-2 infection. In the germline V gene (reference sequence), CDR1 corresponds to DFQATT and CDR2 to SNEGSKA. From its cysteine to its phenylalanine, the CDR3 spans 11 amino acids. The only DNA kept is the CDR3, 33 bases in frame from the first base. The V end loses 1 base and the J end loses 4 bases, and a stretch of 5 bases separates them. TCRbeta CDR3 regions were sequenced with the immunoSEQ Assay. After extraction, genomic DNA underwent amplification by bias-controlled multiplex PCR, followed by high-throughput sequencing. Per the source publication's procedure: To quantify the absolute abundance of every unique TCRbeta CDR3 region, sequences were collapsed and filtered. T cell fraction was estimated by normalization of TCRbeta template counts to usable DNA, with usable DNA being measured through amplification of reference genes present in all nucleated cells. Repertoire TCRs were annotated as SARS-CoV-2-specific when V gene, CDR3 amino acid sequence and J gene were exactly matched to a known reactive TCR set. MIRA supplied the reference SARS-CoV-2 TCR set, which was filtered for enrichment in COVID-19-positive ImmuneCODE repertoires so that public or cross-reactive TCRs were removed. Based on the MIRA antigens, annotated TCRs were further analysed at the level of specific ORF or position within ORF. Breadth was defined as annotated unique rearrangements over total unique productive rearrangements; depth was the summed frequency of those rearrangements. TCR breadth was compared between groups using two-sided Wilcoxon rank-sum tests. In its TCRdb copy, this immuneACCESS table keeps in-frame sequences only and misses some clones. Where compared with another copy, unresolved V genes explain less than half of these, and the others have no known cause. V and J calls and clone size follow that table, whereas D and trimming were derived from the DNA. Here the sample has under 150,000 clones; about nine tenths occur a single time. 4% to 6% of the sample is in the top ten clones.

The source is a human donor who had recovered from COVID-19. This sample comprised peripheral blood, obtained after recovery from COVID-19. The rearrangement combines TRBV20-1 with TRBJ2-7, with an unclear D gene assignment. CDR3 region: CSARGFYEQYF. Here is the DNA: TGCAGTGCTAGAGGTTTTTACGAGCAGTACTTC.